This is a list of T cell receptor beta chains from one sample in a study of blood T cell repertoires in COVID-19. Here immunoSEQ multiplex PCR was the method, and the copy in TCRdb shows in-frame clones only, minus some. The sample holds 110,000 or so clones, approximately 81% seen once. The material sequenced was peripheral blood. These receptors all come from a man in his 60s with acute or convalescent COVID-19. Each CDR3 is given with its conserved first and last residue. Each record gives: J gene, clone size, V gene, D gene, CDR3 protein, CDR3 DNA. The D gene is left open where the match is weak. Size is omitted from some rows. Given values are once, few, many or a class for expanded clones.

j_gene: TRBJ1-5
abundance: .
v_gene: TRBV27
d_gene: TRBD1
CDR3aa: CASSRTGDNQPQHF
CDR3nt: TGTGCCAGCTCCCGGACAGGGGATAATCAGCCCCAGCATTTT

j_gene: TRBJ1-2
abundance: few
v_gene: TRBV5-1
d_gene: TRBD1
CDR3aa: CASSLGTVGGYTF
CDR3nt: TGCGCCAGCAGCCTCGGGACAGTCGGCGGCTACACCTTC

j_gene: TRBJ2-1
abundance: few
v_gene: TRBV6-5
d_gene: .
CDR3aa: CASSYFGTSEQFF
CDR3nt: TGTGCCAGCAGTTACTTTGGGACTTCTGAGCAGTTCTTC

j_gene: TRBJ1-6
abundance: .
v_gene: TRBV27
d_gene: .
CDR3aa: CASTFAGVNSPLHF
CDR3nt: TGTGCCAGCACCTTCGCAGGGGTAAATTCACCCCTCCACTTT

j_gene: TRBJ2-2
abundance: .
v_gene: TRBV7-9
d_gene: .
CDR3aa: CGCPRAGELFF
CDR3nt: TGTGGTTGCCCCAGGGCCGGGGAGCTGTTTTTT

j_gene: TRBJ1-4
abundance: .
v_gene: TRBV7-8
d_gene: .
CDR3aa: CASSLGHGDEKLFF
CDR3nt: TGTGCCAGCAGCTTGGGACACGGGGATGAAAAACTGTTTTTT

j_gene: TRBJ2-7
abundance: once
v_gene: TRBV27
d_gene: TRBD2
CDR3aa: CASSYVSASGSYEQYF
CDR3nt: TGTGCCAGCAGTTACGTTAGTGCTAGCGGGAGCTACGAGCAGTACTTC

j_gene: TRBJ1-2
abundance: once
v_gene: TRBV6-4
d_gene: TRBD1
CDR3aa: CASSAGQGANYGYTF
CDR3nt: TGTGCCAGCAGCGCTGGACAGGGGGCTAACTATGGCTACACCTTC

j_gene: TRBJ2-5
abundance: few
v_gene: TRBV27
d_gene: TRBD2
CDR3aa: CASSPGWGGVSETQYF
CDR3nt: TGTGCCAGCAGCCCGGGTTGGGGGGGAGTGAGCGAGACCCAGTACTTC

j_gene: TRBJ1-2
abundance: .
v_gene: TRBV2
d_gene: TRBD1
CDR3aa: CASTAGGQGIYGYTF
CDR3nt: TGTGCCAGCACTGCCGGCGGACAGGGCATTTATGGCTACACCTTC

j_gene: TRBJ1-1
abundance: once
v_gene: TRBV7-8
d_gene: .
CDR3aa: CASSSRTANTEAFF
CDR3nt: TGTGCCAGCAGCTCTAGGACAGCGAACACTGAAGCTTTCTTT

j_gene: TRBJ2-7
abundance: .
v_gene: TRBV5-4
d_gene: TRBD1
CDR3aa: CASRDDRASYEQYF
CDR3nt: TGTGCCAGCAGAGACGACAGGGCCTCCTACGAGCAGTACTTC

j_gene: TRBJ1-2
abundance: once
v_gene: TRBV12-3/TRBV12-4
d_gene: .
CDR3aa: CASNPGAYGYTF
CDR3nt: TGTGCCAGCAACCCTGGGGCCTATGGCTACACCTTC

j_gene: TRBJ2-7
abundance: .
v_gene: TRBV3-1/TRBV3-2
d_gene: TRBD2
CDR3aa: CASSPGLAGDPYEQYF
CDR3nt: TGTGCCAGCAGCCCGGGACTAGCGGGAGACCCCTACGAGCAGTACTTC

j_gene: TRBJ2-2
abundance: .
v_gene: TRBV19
d_gene: .
CDR3aa: CASSPGGLNTGELFF
CDR3nt: TGTGCCAGTAGCCCGGGGGGCTTGAACACCGGGGAGCTGTTTTTT

j_gene: TRBJ2-5
abundance: once
v_gene: TRBV7-9
d_gene: .
CDR3aa: CASSNKGERGETQYF
CDR3nt: TGTGCCAGCAGTAATAAGGGGGAGCGAGGAGAGACCCAGTACTTC

j_gene: TRBJ2-1
abundance: .
v_gene: TRBV7-9
d_gene: .
CDR3aa: CASSSPDYLKRNEQFF
CDR3nt: TGTGCCAGCAGCTCTCCCGACTACCTTAAGAGGAATGAGCAGTTCTTC

j_gene: TRBJ2-7
abundance: .
v_gene: TRBV2
d_gene: TRBD2
CDR3aa: CAWRGDSYEQYF
CDR3nt: TGTGCCTGGCGGGGGGACTCCTACGAGCAGTACTTC

j_gene: TRBJ2-6
abundance: .
v_gene: TRBV30
d_gene: TRBD1
CDR3aa: CASGTGWSGANVLTF
CDR3nt: TGTGCCTCCGGGACAGGGTGGTCTGGGGCCAACGTCCTGACTTTC

j_gene: TRBJ2-3
abundance: .
v_gene: TRBV9
d_gene: .
CDR3aa: CASSVGSLITDTQYF
CDR3nt: TGTGCCAGCAGCGTAGGCAGTCTTATCACAGATACGCAGTATTTT

j_gene: TRBJ2-1
abundance: .
v_gene: TRBV7-2
d_gene: .
CDR3aa: CASSLNEFNEQFF
CDR3nt: TGTGCCAGCAGCTTAAATGAGTTTAATGAGCAGTTCTTC

j_gene: TRBJ1-2
abundance: .
v_gene: TRBV19
d_gene: TRBD1
CDR3aa: CASPDRENTF
CDR3nt: TGTGCCAGCCCAGACAGGGAGAACACCTTC

j_gene: TRBJ1-1
abundance: .
v_gene: TRBV6-5
d_gene: .
CDR3aa: CASSLGGGGLAAEAFF
CDR3nt: TGTGCCAGCAGTTTAGGAGGGGGGGGGTTAGCCGCTGAAGCTTTCTTT

j_gene: TRBJ1-1
abundance: .
v_gene: TRBV7-9
d_gene: .
CDR3aa: CASSGSPGLMNTEAFF
CDR3nt: TGTGCCAGCAGCGGGAGTCCGGGACTTATGAACACTGAAGCTTTCTTT

j_gene: TRBJ2-7
abundance: .
v_gene: TRBV28
d_gene: .
CDR3aa: CASSRILTGSENEQYF
CDR3nt: TGTGCCAGCAGTAGAATTCTTACAGGGTCGGAGAACGAGCAGTACTTC

j_gene: TRBJ1-6
abundance: once
v_gene: TRBV6-6
d_gene: TRBD1
CDR3aa: CASSPSGGNGNSPLHF
CDR3nt: TGTGCCAGCAGCCCCTCAGGGGGCAACGGGAATTCACCCCTCCACTTT

j_gene: TRBJ2-2
abundance: .
v_gene: TRBV11-2
d_gene: .
CDR3aa: CASSHRDTDGELFF
CDR3nt: TGTGCCAGCAGCCACCGGGACACTGATGGGGAGCTGTTTTTT

j_gene: TRBJ1-2
abundance: once
v_gene: TRBV7-2
d_gene: .
CDR3aa: CASSLVWEGEASGYTF
CDR3nt: TGTGCCAGCAGCTTAGTATGGGAGGGGGAGGCTAGTGGCTACACCTTC

j_gene: TRBJ2-1
abundance: .
v_gene: TRBV7-2
d_gene: TRBD1
CDR3aa: CASSLDLGQGASYNEQFF
CDR3nt: TGTGCCAGCAGCTTAGATCTAGGACAGGGGGCGAGCTACAATGAGCAGTTCTTC

j_gene: TRBJ2-7
abundance: .
v_gene: TRBV15
d_gene: .
CDR3aa: CATSRERGQGRNEQYF
CDR3nt: TGTGCCACCAGCAGAGAGCGGGGGCAGGGCAGGAACGAGCAGTACTTC

j_gene: TRBJ2-1
abundance: .
v_gene: TRBV5-1
d_gene: TRBD1
CDR3aa: CASSLGQGVGIDEQFF
CDR3nt: TGCGCCAGCAGCTTGGGACAGGGGGTCGGAATTGATGAGCAGTTCTTC

j_gene: TRBJ2-7
abundance: .
v_gene: TRBV7-9
d_gene: .
CDR3aa: CASSSDIGGEQYF
CDR3nt: TGTGCCAGCAGTTCAGACATCGGAGGCGAGCAGTACTTC

j_gene: TRBJ2-3
abundance: .
v_gene: TRBV4-2
d_gene: TRBD1
CDR3aa: CASSQEQGGASTDTQYF
CDR3nt: TGTGCCAGCAGCCAGGAACAGGGGGGTGCATCCACAGATACGCAGTATTTT

j_gene: TRBJ1-1
abundance: .
v_gene: TRBV7-2
d_gene: .
CDR3aa: CASSFDTETEAFF
CDR3nt: TGTGCCAGCAGCTTTGACACTGAAACTGAAGCTTTCTTT

j_gene: TRBJ2-7
abundance: .
v_gene: TRBV7-3
d_gene: .
CDR3aa: CASSLTFGYEQYF
CDR3nt: TGTGCCAGCAGCTTAACTTTCGGTTACGAGCAGTACTTC

j_gene: TRBJ1-6
abundance: few
v_gene: TRBV7-2
d_gene: TRBD1
CDR3aa: CASSSQQGAGNSPLHF
CDR3nt: TGTGCCAGCAGCTCCCAGCAGGGGGCTGGGAATTCACCCCTCCACTTT

j_gene: TRBJ2-3
abundance: .
v_gene: TRBV24-1
d_gene: TRBD2
CDR3aa: CATSDAQAAGGTDTQYF
CDR3nt: TGTGCCACCAGTGATGCTCAGGCTGCGGGGGGCACAGATACGCAGTATTTT

j_gene: TRBJ2-7
abundance: .
v_gene: TRBV9
d_gene: .
CDR3aa: CASSVEAGGNYEQYF
CDR3nt: TGTGCCAGCAGCGTAGAAGCGGGTGGTAACTACGAGCAGTACTTC

j_gene: TRBJ2-7
abundance: .
v_gene: TRBV6-2/TRBV6-3
d_gene: TRBD2
CDR3aa: CASSYSASGAYEQYF
CDR3nt: TGTGCCAGCAGTTACTCAGCTAGCGGAGCTTACGAGCAGTACTTC

j_gene: TRBJ2-7
abundance: .
v_gene: TRBV4-2
d_gene: TRBD2
CDR3aa: CASSQGLAGAKEQYF
CDR3nt: TGTGCCAGCAGCCAAGGGCTAGCGGGAGCGAAGGAGCAGTACTTC

j_gene: TRBJ2-6
abundance: .
v_gene: TRBV6-5
d_gene: .
CDR3aa: CASSYGWGAGANVLTF
CDR3nt: TGTGCCAGCAGTTATGGTTGGGGGGCTGGGGCCAACGTCCTGACTTTC

j_gene: TRBJ2-1
abundance: .
v_gene: TRBV12-3/TRBV12-4
d_gene: .
CDR3aa: CASSRVAANEQFF
CDR3nt: TGTGCCAGCAGCCGCGTAGCGGCCAATGAGCAGTTCTTC

j_gene: TRBJ2-4
abundance: .
v_gene: TRBV15
d_gene: TRBD2
CDR3aa: CATSTSGTIDIQYF
CDR3nt: TGTGCCACCAGCACCTCCGGGACTATCGACATTCAGTACTTC

j_gene: TRBJ2-7
abundance: .
v_gene: TRBV28
d_gene: .
CDR3aa: CASKAYAVHEQYF
CDR3nt: TGTGCCAGCAAGGCCTATGCGGTCCACGAGCAGTACTTC

j_gene: TRBJ2-3
abundance: .
v_gene: TRBV6-1
d_gene: TRBD2
CDR3aa: CASSGGPYSGSPPDTQYF
CDR3nt: TGTGCCAGCAGTGGGGGGCCCTATAGCGGGAGTCCCCCAGATACGCAGTATTTT

j_gene: TRBJ2-7
abundance: .
v_gene: TRBV24-1
d_gene: .
CDR3aa: CATPPSQRDEQYF
CDR3nt: TGTGCCACCCCTCCGAGTCAGCGGGACGAGCAGTACTTC

j_gene: TRBJ1-4
abundance: .
v_gene: TRBV19
d_gene: .
CDR3aa: CASSIAGLGENEKLFF
CDR3nt: TGTGCCAGTAGTATAGCAGGCCTTGGGGAGAATGAAAAACTGTTTTTT